This T cell receptor (beta chain) was found in a study of T cell responses to AZD1222 COVID-19 vaccine. Study information: Pooled samples include second doses given at about 4 or 12 weeks.

Broader study findings: The donor cohort was predominantly white British with a female majority, and clonal diversity may have been underestimated. Researchers report vaccine-associated CD4 TCRs spanning spike, with dominance at 160-218 and 743-854. Only a handful of AZD1222 recipients, six or seven in all, had baseline seropositivity.

With V trimmed by 5 bases and J by 5 bases, 6 bases remained unmatched. Germline CDR1 and CDR2: SQVTM and ANQGSEA. This CDR3 has 13 amino acids. A note on this clone: The antigen is unknown.

The repertoire was sequenced with immunoSEQ multiplex PCR; TCRdb's copy has only in-frame clones and lacks some. The table lists over 60,000 clones, more than 75% of them singletons. This specimen consisted of peripheral blood, obtained on day 0 of AZD1222 vaccination. The sequence was collected from an adult in good health. V usage is TRBV29-1 and J usage is TRBJ2-3; 8 bases line up with TRBD1. CDR3 amino acids: CSVQPTGGDTQYF. The CDR3 DNA reads as TGCAGCGTTCAACCCACAGGGGGAGATACGCAGTATTTT.